These 3 T cell receptor beta chains were all obtained from the same sample, sequenced in a study of T cells in localized non-small cell lung cancer. Produced via immunoSEQ multiplex PCR; TCRdb's table is partial and in-frame only. Of 70,000 to 100,000 clones listed, around 80% were seen once; the top ten hold roughly 9.8%. The material was peripheral blood, obtained before any cancer treatment. These receptors all come from a female donor over 55 with stage I lung adenocarcinoma.

The rearrangement links TRBV4-3 to TRBJ2-7, with 10 bases lining up with TRBD2. There are 17 residues in the CDR3. Germline-derived CDR1 and CDR2 are LGHNA and YSLEER. J was trimmed by 3 bases and V by 1 base; bases with no gene match: 9. CDR3 sequence: CASSQGSSGGNNYEQYF. In nucleotides, the CDR3 is TGCGCCAGCAGCCAAGGGTCTAGCGGGGGCAATAACTACGAGCAGTACTTC.

J is TRBJ1-2 and V is TRBV4-2; D unresolved. The ends were cut back, 1 base at V and 8 bases at J, with 8 bases in the middle. Germline-derived CDR1 and CDR2 are LGHNA and YNFKEQ. The CDR3 sequence is 12 residues long. In DNA form, the CDR3 reads TGTGCCAGCAGCCAAGTCCACGACGGCTACACCTTC. Amino acids: CASSQVHDGYTF.

The gene calls are TRBV5-8 and TRBJ1-2; no clear D. CDR1 is SGHTS, CDR2 YDEGEE, per germline. The CDR3 runs 14 residues. V shed 3 bases and J shed 2 bases, with 11 bases lying between them. CDR3 sequence reads: CASSSGLPNYGYTF. As DNA, the CDR3 is TGTGCCAGCAGCTCCGGACTTCCAAACTATGGCTACACCTTC.